Following are 13 T cell receptor beta chains from one sample sequenced in a study of neurological immune-mediated disorders. TCRdb recomputed calls from the 5' RACE reads with MiXCR, one row per CDR3 protein. This sample has under 85,000 distinct CDR3 sequences, with 10% found just once. Sequencing was performed on PBMCs. Every receptor here comes from a man between 35 and 55 years old in good health.

This clonotype was observed at least ten times. This sequence joins TRBV20-1 and TRBJ1-1, with D tentatively TRBD1 (6 bases). CDR1 is DFQATT and CDR2 is SNEGSKA in the germline V gene (reference sequence). The CDR3 is 15 residues long. V lost 0 bases and J 5 bases, leaving 16 bases between the germline ends. CDR3 sequence (DNA): TGCAGTGCTAGAGACACGACGACAGGATGGACTGAAGCTTTCTTT. Translation: CSARDTTTGWTEAFF.

This clonotype appeared many times. The chain employs TRBV6-1 and TRBJ1-5; 9 bases match TRBD1. The germline CDR1 and CDR2 sequences are MNHNS and SASEGT. The CDR3 has 17 residues. After removal of 5 bases from V and 7 bases from J, the junction contained 15 bases not matched to a gene. The CDR3: CASSPKTGGIDLQPQHF. The CDR3 nucleotides read TGTGCCAGCAGTCCTAAGACAGGGGGAATCGATTTGCAGCCCCAGCATTTT.

This clonotype was counted many times. Because the CDR3 is missing its conserved closing phenylalanine or tryptophan, this is likely a read error. The genes are TRBV6-6 and TRBJ1-2; possible D gene TRBD1, 5 bases. Deletions cut 2 bases from V and 6 bases from J, with 34 bases between. This CDR3 has 21 residues. CDR1 is MNHNY and CDR2 is SVGAGI in the germline V gene (reference sequence). Here the CDR3 reads CASSYEYIVGPTWGPRDGYTS. The CDR3 nucleotides read TGTGCCAGCAGTTACGAGTATATTGTGGGGCCCACCTGGGGTCCCAGAGATGGCTACACCTCC.

This clonotype was found a few times. The V call is TRBV9, the J call TRBJ1-2, with TRBD1 matching 10 bases. Unmatched junction bases numbered 6, after V lost 0 bases and J lost 4 bases. Germline V gene lookup returns CDR1 SGDLS and CDR2 YYNGEE. The CDR3 covers 16 residues. The CDR3 loop reads CASSVARDRGLYGYTF. DNA for the CDR3: TGTGCCAGCAGCGTAGCTAGGGACAGGGGACTCTATGGCTACACCTTC.

This clonotype was seen repeatedly, ten times or more. This sequence joins TRBV11-1 and TRBJ2-3, with D possibly being TRBD1 (6 bases). The germline gives CDR1 SGHAT, CDR2 FQDESV (reference sequence). Trimming shortened V by 1 base and J by 2 bases, and 10 bases separated the two germline ends. The CDR3 runs to 15 residues. As DNA, the CDR3 is TGTGCCAGCAGCTTAGAGGACAGATCCACAGATACGCAGTATTTT. Its protein is CASSLEDRSTDTQYF.

This clonotype occurred a few times. The V and J genes are TRBV20-1 and TRBJ2-1; D uncertain. The CDR3 length is 15 residues. V dropped 3 bases and J dropped 7 bases, with 19 bases sitting between them. The germline gives CDR1 DFQATT, CDR2 SNEGSKA (reference sequence). The CDR3 bases are TGCAGTGCTAGCCCCTATGGCCCAATGGGAAATGAGCAGTTCTTC. It is translated as CSASPYGPMGNEQFF.

This clonotype was detected many times. The rearrangement joins TRBV29-1 to TRBJ1-1, with no clear D. V lost 8 bases and J 5 bases, leaving 18 bases between the germline ends. This CDR3 has 13 amino acids. Per germline, CDR1 SQVTM and CDR2 ANQGSEA. In nucleotides, the CDR3 is TGCAGCTCGACAAGGGAGGATCGGACTGAAGCTTTCTTT. Protein product: CSSTREDRTEAFF.

This clonotype has a count of ten or more. V usage is TRBV12-3 or TRBV12-4 and J usage is TRBJ2-7, with D possibly being TRBD1 (6 bases). The ends were cut back, 5 bases at V and 5 bases at J, with 16 bases in the middle. The CDR3 contains 14 residues. In DNA, the CDR3 is TGTGCCAGCAGTCGGGACACCTTGGGTCACGAGCAGTACTTC. Encoded protein: CASSRDTLGHEQYF.

This clonotype has at least ten counts. The chain has TRBV11-1 and TRBJ2-7; 10 nucleotides match TRBD1. Trimming cost V 8 bases and J 3 bases; bases outside gene matches: 7. The CDR3 covers 14 residues. From germline, CDR1 is SGHAT and CDR2 FQDESV (reference sequence). This chain's CDR3 is CASGDRTGGYEQYF. The CDR3 nucleotides are TGTGCCAGCGGCGATAGGACAGGGGGCTACGAGCAGTACTTC.

This clonotype showed up many times. The chain carries TRBV15 and TRBJ2-2; possibly TRBD1 for D (6 bases). The germline V gene encodes CDR1 LNHNV and CDR2 YYDKDF (reference sequence). The CDR3 is made up of 15 amino acids. Trimming took off 5 bases at V and 8 bases at J, with 18 bases between the two ends. The CDR3 is CATSEAGATSGELFF. CDR3 DNA sequence: TGTGCCACCAGCGAGGCAGGGGCGACCTCTGGGGAGCTGTTTTTT.

The sample holds many counts of this clonotype. The genes are TRBV20-1 and TRBJ2-1, with TRBD1 as a possible D gene (7 bases). V lost 1 base, J lost 12 bases, and 25 bases lay in between. This CDR3 is built from 16 residues. The germline V gene encodes CDR1 DFQATT and CDR2 SNEGSKA (reference sequence). CDR3 nucleotides: TGCAGTGCTAGAGGCGGAGGGGTAGCACCCTCAGGGGGGCAGTTCTTC. This codes for CSARGGGVAPSGGQFF.

This chain links TRBV6-1 with TRBJ2-3; 9 bases are a match to TRBD1. CDR3 length equals 16 residues. The ends lost 2 bases at V and 3 bases at J; junction bases unmatched: 6. Germline V gene lookup returns CDR1 MNHNS and CDR2 SASEGT. CDR3 coding DNA: TGTGCCAGCAGTGAATCGTCGGGACAGGGAACAGATACGCAGTATTTT. Translation: CASSESSGQGTDTQYF.

The sample holds many counts of this clonotype. The chain employs TRBV27 and TRBJ2-1; a possible D gene is TRBD2 (5 bases). The CDR3 covers 16 residues. The germline CDR1 and CDR2 sequences are MNHEY and SMNVEV (reference sequence). V was cut by 3 bases and J by 4 bases, with 16 bases left in between. The CDR3 protein is CASSLEVPKGYNEQFF. As DNA, the CDR3 is TGTGCCAGCAGTTTGGAGGTCCCAAAAGGGTACAATGAGCAGTTCTTC.